This T cell receptor beta chain was sequenced in a study of cytomegalovirus exposure and HLA in healthy donors. Overall study context: Unique TCRs numbering about 87 million, obtained from HLA-typed donors, made up an early data release. General observations from the study: Cytomegalovirus status was reportedly diagnosed by the classifier with high specificity and sensitivity. In a later analysis, CMV-associated beta chains were mostly HLA-associated, it appeared. There were under 200 TCR beta chains listed as cytomegalovirus-associated.

Germline trimming cut 5 bases from V and 0 bases from J; bases unmatched to any gene: 2. The CDR3 contains 15 residues. From germline, CDR1 is MGHDK and CDR2 SYGVNS. The PCR was carried out with 60 Vbeta primers and 13 Jbeta primers. The assay was immunoSEQ multiplex PCR, and TCRdb's table has in-frame clones only and misses some. The data hold about 21,000 clones, with approximately 80% observed a single time. Details on this clone: Its antigen is currently unknown.

The clonotype originates from a man in his fifties or sixties in good health and CMV-seronegative. The rearrangement joins TRBV25-1 to TRBJ2-3; 10 bases line up with TRBD2. The sequenced material came from PBMCs. The CDR3, as DNA: TGTGCCAGCAGTTTACTAGCGGGAAGCACAGATACGCAGTATTTT. Translation gives CASSLLAGSTDTQYF.